The sequence of this TCR beta chain was determined in a study of blood T cells in healthy people across ages. The trim removed 3 bases at V and 4 bases at J, leaving 2 bases unmatched. The CDR3 covers 14 residues. CDR1 and CDR2 (germline): SGHRS, YFSETQ. This clonotype was counted a few times. A second PCR, run for about 6 to 11 cycles, used a sample-barcoded 5' primer plus a J-beta primer mix. From the 5' RACE reads, TCRdb called clonotypes with MiXCR, one entry per CDR3 protein. The table includes roughly 790,000 distinct CDR3 sequences, roughly 44% detected once. This receptor was taken from a woman in her fifties or sixties in good health. Sample: blood. The chain couples TRBV5-1 to TRBJ2-3, with TRBD1 matching over 10 bases. The CDR3 DNA follows: TGCGCCAGCAGCTACGGACAGGGGGCAGATACGCAGTATTTT. The encoded protein is CASSYGQGADTQYF.